This TCR beta chain came from a study of spatial heterogeneity in lung cancer. Time point given: sample taken at primary tumor resection. Unsorted samples of tumor, nontumor lung or frozen PBMC had their whole RNA sequenced. TCRdb ran MiXCR on the 5' RACE reads and lists one entry per CDR3 protein. The sample lists approximately 92,000 distinct CDR3 sequences, approximately 12% occurring once. V lost 5 bases and J lost 7; bases outside the gene matches: 20. The CDR3 is 18 residues long. The germline V gene has CDR1 DFQATT and CDR2 SNEGSKA (reference sequence). This specimen was PBMCs, taken at surgery. This clonotype originated in a male donor with early-stage non-small cell lung cancer. The V gene is TRBV20-1, the J gene TRBJ2-1; TRBD2 matches at 10 bases. The CDR3 DNA is TGCAGTGCTGGCAAACAGGGAACTAGCGGGATGCGGGGAAATGAGCAGTTCTTC. It encodes CSAGKQGTSGMRGNEQFF.